This TCR beta chain was sequenced in a study of T cells after yellow fever vaccination. A single record per CDR3 protein comes from TCRdb applying MiXCR to the 5' RACE reads. The sample lists 250,000 or so distinct CDR3 sequences; approximately 6.3% were seen once. There are 13 residues in the CDR3. Germline V gives CDR1 ENHRY, CDR2 SYGVKD. Trimming pared 2 bases from V and 8 bases from J, leaving 11 bases between. V and J are TRBV10-3 and TRBJ2-3; D not certain. The clonotype comes from a man aged 25-45 years who received the YFV17D yellow fever vaccine. Material: CD4+ T cells sorted from PBMCs, obtained on the day of the yellow fever booster vaccination. The CDR3: CAISEGLDGTQYF. CDR3 DNA: TGTGCCATCAGTGAGGGGCTTGACGGTACGCAGTATTTT.